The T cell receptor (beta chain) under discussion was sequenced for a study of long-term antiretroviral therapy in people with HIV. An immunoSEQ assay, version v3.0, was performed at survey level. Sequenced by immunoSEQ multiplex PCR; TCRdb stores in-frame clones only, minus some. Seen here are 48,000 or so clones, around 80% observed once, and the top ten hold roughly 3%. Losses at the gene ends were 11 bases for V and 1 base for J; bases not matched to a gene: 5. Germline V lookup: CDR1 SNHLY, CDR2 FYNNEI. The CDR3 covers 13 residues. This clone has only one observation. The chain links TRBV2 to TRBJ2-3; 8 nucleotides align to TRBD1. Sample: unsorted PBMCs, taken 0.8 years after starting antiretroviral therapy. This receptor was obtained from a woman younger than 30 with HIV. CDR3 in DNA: TGTGCCCACAGGGGGATAGGCACAGATACGCAGTATTTT. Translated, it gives CAHRGIGTDTQYF.